What follows are 28 T cell receptor beta chains derived from one specimen sequenced in a study of blood T cells in healthy people across ages. Primed by a sample-barcoded 5' primer and a J-beta primer mix, a second PCR proceeded for roughly 6 to 12 cycles. TCRdb reprocessed the 5' RACE reads with MiXCR, giving one entry per CDR3 protein. The data hold roughly 680,000 distinct CDR3 sequences, with more than 40% observed a single time. Sequencing used blood. These TCRs come from a woman between 55 and 75 years old in good health.

J is TRBJ2-5 and V is TRBV20-1; D uncertain. The CDR3 contains 12 residues. The germline CDR1 and CDR2 sequences are DFQATT and SNEGSKA (reference sequence). With 7 bases removed from V and 4 bases from J, the gap between germline ends came to 13 bases. The CDR3 DNA follows: TGCAGTGGAGATAGTTACGGAGAGACCCAGTACTTC. Amino acids: CSGDSYGETQYF.

The chain recombines TRBV4-3 with TRBJ2-3, with TRBD2 matching 14 bases. Trimming at V came to 0 bases and at J to 5 bases, leaving 7 bases not matched to a gene. The CDR3 runs to 18 residues. CDR1 is LGHNA, CDR2 YSLEER, per germline. CDR3 DNA: TGCGCCAGCAGCCAAGAGGGACTAGCGGGAGCGGGTAGAGATACGCAGTATTTT. Its protein product is CASSQEGLAGAGRDTQYF.

The genes are TRBV6-1 and TRBJ1-4, with a weak D call TRBD1 (5 bases). Trimming pared 4 bases from V and 5 bases from J, leaving 11 bases between. Looked up from germline, CDR1 is MNHNS and CDR2 is SASEGT. The CDR3 extends over 14 amino acids. The CDR3 sequence is CASSAAGGNEKLFF. DNA for the CDR3: TGTGCCAGCAGTGCAGCGGGGGGGAATGAAAAACTGTTTTTT.

The V gene is TRBV28, the J gene TRBJ2-7, with D perhaps matching TRBD2 (6 bases). Per the germline V gene, CDR1 is MDHEN and CDR2 is SYDVKM. CDR3 length: 14 residues. V was shortened by 5 bases and J by 5 bases, with 16 bases between the two germline ends. CDR3 protein: CASSVGGGPHEQYF. CDR3 DNA sequence: TGTGCCAGCAGTGTAGGAGGAGGGCCCCACGAGCAGTACTTC. The full variable domain, its missing parts supplied by reference TRBV28 and TRBJ2-7, is DVKVTQSSRYLVKRTGEKVFLECVQDMDHENMFWYRQDPGLGLRLIYFSYDVKMKEKGDIPEGYSVSREKKERFSLILESASTNQTSMYLCASSVGGGPHEQYFGPGTRLTVT.

The chain uses TRBV28 and TRBJ1-4; D gene ambiguous. The germline gives CDR1 MDHEN, CDR2 SYDVKM. V dropped 8 bases and J dropped 8 bases, with 12 bases sitting between them. The CDR3 consists of 12 residues. The CDR3 spells CASQGSDEKLFF. In DNA form, the CDR3 reads TGTGCCAGCCAAGGGTCAGACGAAAAACTGTTTTTT. Full variable domain (remainder filled in from reference TRBV28 and TRBJ1-4): DVKVTQSSRYLVKRTGEKVFLECVQDMDHENMFWYRQDPGLGLRLIYFSYDVKMKEKGDIPEGYSVSREKKERFSLILESASTNQTSMYLCASQGSDEKLFFGSGTQLSVL.

The rearrangement links TRBV2 to TRBJ2-1; D ambiguous. The V gene's germline CDR1 is SNHLY and CDR2 FYNNEI. V lost 7 bases and J 4 bases, leaving 14 bases between the germline ends. The CDR3 extends over 14 amino acids. The CDR3 nucleotides read TGTGCCAGCATCCAGGTAGCTTCTTACAATGAGCAGTTCTTC. This codes for CASIQVASYNEQFF. Full variable domain (outside the CDR3, taken from reference TRBV2 and TRBJ2-1): EPEVTQTPSHQVTQMGQEVILRCVPISNHLYFYWYRQILGQKVEFLVSFYNNEISEKSEIFDDQFSVERPDGSNFTLKIRSTKLEDSAMYFCASIQVASYNEQFFGPGTRLTVL.

This clonotype was recorded many times. The chain employs TRBV4-2 and TRBJ2-1; 8 nucleotides agree with TRBD2. CDR1 LGHNA and CDR2 YNFKEQ come from the germline V gene. V lost 1 base and J lost 6; bases outside the gene matches: 5. This CDR3 has 15 residues. In DNA, the CDR3 is TGTGCCAGCAGCCAAGGAGCGGGAGTTTTCAATGAGCAGTTCTTC. Translation gives CASSQGAGVFNEQFF.

V usage is TRBV13 and J usage is TRBJ1-2; 9 bases line up with TRBD1. V gave up 5 bases and J gave up 7 bases; unmatched junction bases: 14. Germline loops: CDR1 PRHDT, CDR2 FYEKMQ (reference sequence). The CDR3 extends over 16 amino acids. DNA for the CDR3: TGTGCCAGCAGCCCCAGCCCTGACAGGGGGAAATCTGGCTACACCTTC. It is translated as CASSPSPDRGKSGYTF. Using reference TRBV13 and TRBJ1-2 for the parts outside the CDR3, the full variable domain is AAGVIQSPRHLIKEKRETATLKCYPIPRHDTVYWYQQGPGQDPQFLISFYEKMQSDKGSIPDRFSAQQFSDYHSELNMSSLELGDSALYFCASSPSPDRGKSGYTFGSGTRLTVV.

This clonotype has only a few counts. The chain links TRBV7-2 to TRBJ2-7; unclear D gene. The CDR3 spans 13 residues. Deletions cut 6 bases from V and 0 bases from J, with 9 bases between. The germline V gene has CDR1 SGHTA and CDR2 FQGNSA. Written as DNA, the CDR3 is TGTGCCAGCAGGCTCCAGAGCTCCTACGAGCAGTACTTC. It specifies CASRLQSSYEQYF.

About this clonotype: Germline is not matched at one junction end, which may reflect a read error. V usage is TRBV4-3 and J usage is TRBJ2-6; D not resolved. Germline lookup yields CDR1 LGHNA and CDR2 YSLEER. This CDR3 spans 17 amino acids. In DNA, the CDR3 is TGCGCCAGCGGCCAAGATCAGCCGGGCTCTGGGGCCAACGTCCTGACTTTC. Residues: CASGQDQPGSGANVLTF.

As concerns this clonotype: The junction does not match germline at one end; this may be a read error. CDR3 in amino acids: CACSKGLDTQYF. The CDR3 DNA reads TGTGCCTGCAGTAAGGGACTTGATACGCAGTATTTT. The chain is built from TRBV12-3 or TRBV12-4 and TRBJ2-3; D is perhaps TRBD2 (6 bases). The CDR3 spans 12 residues.

The gene calls are TRBV20-1 and TRBJ2-4, with 8 bases fitting TRBD1. CDR1 and CDR2 from the germline V gene are DFQATT and SNEGSKA (reference sequence). After removal of 3 bases from V and 8 bases from J, the junction contained 9 bases not matched to a gene. The CDR3 runs 14 residues. The CDR3 bases are TGCAGTGCTAGCTCGACAGGGGATGCGGACATTCAGTACTTC. As protein: CSASSTGDADIQYF.

V is TRBV7-2 and J is TRBJ2-1; 10 bases line up with TRBD2. This CDR3 has 15 amino acids. The V and J ends lost 6 bases and 5 bases, in that order; junction bases with no gene match: 7. CDR1 and CDR2 from the germline V gene are SGHTA and FQGNSA. CDR3 region: CASRAGSGRNNEQFF. Written as DNA, the CDR3 is TGTGCCAGCAGGGCGGGTAGCGGGAGGAACAATGAGCAGTTCTTC.

This clonotype was found a few times. This chain joins TRBV4-2 and TRBJ2-7; a possible D gene is TRBD2 (6 bases). The germline V gene has CDR1 LGHNA and CDR2 YNFKEQ. There are 16 residues in the CDR3. The ends were cut back, 0 bases at V and 0 bases at J, with 12 bases in the middle. The CDR3 DNA sequence: TGTGCCAGCAGCCAAGATAGGCTAGCGCTCTCCTACGAGCAGTACTTC. It specifies CASSQDRLALSYEQYF.

The chain employs TRBV3-1 and TRBJ2-7, with TRBD2 as a possible D gene (5 bases). Germline CDR1 reads LGHDT; CDR2 reads YNNKEL (reference sequence). V was cut by 0 bases and J by 5 bases, with 8 bases left in between. The CDR3 runs 13 residues. The CDR3 nucleotides read TGTGCCAGCAGCCAAGATGGGAGTGACGAGCAGTACTTC. As protein: CASSQDGSDEQYF.

This clonotype was seen a handful of times. The J gene is TRBJ1-2, the V gene TRBV5-1; 8 bases are a match to TRBD1. Losses at the gene ends were 0 bases for V and 8 bases for J; bases not matched to a gene: 9. This CDR3 region has 15 residues. Germline V gives CDR1 SGHRS, CDR2 YFSETQ. CDR3 DNA: TGCGCCAGCAGCTTGGCGTCAGGGGGCGCTGACGGCTACACCTTC. Its protein is CASSLASGGADGYTF.

J is TRBJ2-1 and V is TRBV7-3, with D perhaps matching TRBD1 or TRBD2 (5 bases each). From germline, CDR1 is SGHTA and CDR2 FQGTGA. The CDR3 runs 12 residues. V lost 3 bases and J 12 bases, leaving 12 bases between the germline ends. In nucleotides, the CDR3 is TGTGCCAGCAGCTTGTTGGGGGAGAGGCAGTTCTTC. Amino acid sequence: CASSLLGERQFF.

J is TRBJ1-1 and V is TRBV4-3; TRBD1 might be the D (5 bases). CDR1 and CDR2 from the germline V gene are LGHNA and YSLEER. Trimming took 1 base from V and 5 from J, leaving 14 bases between them. The CDR3 is made up of 15 amino acids. The DNA for the CDR3 is TGCGCCAGCAGCCAAGGGAGGACGGGGCTTACTGAAGCTTTCTTT. Its protein product is CASSQGRTGLTEAFF.

The chain recombines TRBV10-3 with TRBJ2-5, with 8 bases fitting TRBD1. V lost 6 bases, J lost 3 bases, and 6 bases stayed unmatched. CDR1 is ENHRY and CDR2 is SYGVKD in the germline V gene. This CDR3 contains 14 residues. The CDR3 loop reads CAIRRVQGEETQYF. CDR3 bases: TGTGCCATCAGGAGGGTACAGGGGGAAGAGACCCAGTACTTC.

The gene calls are TRBV20-1 and TRBJ2-3; 7 nucleotides align to TRBD2. The CDR3 runs to 16 residues. The germline CDR1 and CDR2 sequences are DFQATT and SNEGSKA (reference sequence). As DNA, the CDR3 is TGCAGGGCAATTCCCGGGCCTAGCGGAACCACAGATACGCAGTATTTT. Amino acid sequence: CRAIPGPSGTTDTQYF.

This rearrangement joins TRBV12-3 or TRBV12-4 to TRBJ2-3; TRBD1 matches at 10 bases. This CDR3 is 15 amino acids long. The V and J ends lost 2 bases and 4 bases, in that order; junction bases with no gene match: 3. The CDR3 bases are TGTGCCAGCAGTTTATCCGGGACAGGGGCAGATACGCAGTATTTT. Translating gives CASSLSGTGADTQYF.

The chain has TRBV10-3 and TRBJ1-2, with D maybe TRBD1 (5 bases). CDR1 is ENHRY, CDR2 SYGVKD, per germline. V gave up 2 bases and J gave up 4 bases, with 11 bases separating them. This CDR3 contains 14 residues. CDR3 sequence: CAISEPDSLYGYTF. CDR3 sequence (DNA): TGTGCCATCAGTGAGCCCGACAGTCTCTATGGCTACACCTTC.

The chain joins TRBV7-9 to TRBJ2-1; TRBD2 agrees at 12 bases. Germline-derived CDR1 and CDR2 are SEHNR and FQNEAQ (reference sequence). This CDR3 has 18 residues. The J segment lost 7 bases and the V segment lost 2 bases, leaving 12 bases of the junction unmatched. The CDR3 region is CASSLPPRLAGVRNEQFF. DNA of the CDR3: TGTGCCAGCAGCTTACCCCCCCGACTAGCGGGAGTTAGGAATGAGCAGTTCTTC.

This clonotype was counted only a few times. This chain connects TRBV2 to TRBJ2-5; TRBD2 aligns across 9 bases. J gave up 1 base and V 1 base, and 4 bases lay outside the gene matches. The CDR3 is 16 amino acids. In germline, CDR1 is SNHLY, CDR2 FYNNEI. CDR3: CASSEGLADFQETQYF. Written as DNA, the CDR3 is TGTGCCAGCAGTGAAGGACTAGCGGACTTCCAAGAGACCCAGTACTTC. Full variable domain (rest looked up from reference TRBV2 and TRBJ2-5): EPEVTQTPSHQVTQMGQEVILRCVPISNHLYFYWYRQILGQKVEFLVSFYNNEISEKSEIFDDQFSVERPDGSNFTLKIRSTKLEDSAMYFCASSEGLADFQETQYFGPGTRLLVL.

Many counts were recorded for this clonotype. The rearrangement joins TRBV6-2 or TRBV6-3 to TRBJ1-5; D not resolved. Looked up from germline, CDR1 is MNHEY and CDR2 is SVGEGT. This CDR3 is 11 amino acids long. The V and J ends lost 8 bases and 4 bases respectively, with 6 bases between them. CDR3 coding DNA: TGTGCCAGCGGATTTAATCAGCCCCAGCATTTT. As protein: CASGFNQPQHF.

This clonotype was counted a few times. The chain uses TRBV5-1 and TRBJ2-3, with D possibly being TRBD2 (6 bases). Trimming left V 4 bases short and J 0 bases short, with 15 bases between. The germline CDR1 and CDR2 sequences are SGHRS and YFSETQ. CDR3 size: 16 residues. The CDR3 DNA reads as TGCGCCAGCAGCCGGCGGACTACCCGAAGCACAGATACGCAGTATTTT. Translation gives CASSRRTTRSTDTQYF.

The rearrangement links TRBV12-3 or TRBV12-4 to TRBJ2-1; D is uncertain. CDR3 length: 13 residues. Trimming stripped 4 bases from V and 9 bases from J, with 13 bases between. The CDR3, as DNA: TGTGCCAGCAGTTCTATGGAGTACGGTGAGCAGTTCTTC. Amino acid sequence: CASSSMEYGEQFF.

This clonotype was observed a handful of times. This chain joins TRBV7-2 and TRBJ1-2; D not certain. Between the trimmed V and J ends, which lost 4 bases and 0 bases, there was a span of 6 bases. Germline V CDR1 and CDR2: SGHTA, FQGNSA. The CDR3 is 13 amino acids. CDR3 sequence reads: CASSSRPNYGYTF. The CDR3 bases are TGTGCCAGCAGCTCCCGACCTAACTATGGCTACACCTTC.